What follows describes a single T cell receptor beta chain. Germline assignment: CDR1 MNHEY and CDR2 SVGEGT. This CDR3 is built from 12 residues. The ends lost 5 bases at V and 8 bases at J; junction bases unmatched: 5. The treatment is: some 20 received Ad26.COV2.S at low or high dose, single or two shots; about five received placebo; per-sample allocation not given. Sampling was performed 63 days after the first vaccine or placebo injection. The record originates from a study of Ad26.COV2.S vaccination and SARS-CoV-2 variants. The protocol was immunoSEQ multiplex PCR, while the TCRdb copy is restricted to in-frame clones and leaves out a portion. The sample holds about 350,000 clones, less than 90% seen once.

The chain links TRBV6-2 or TRBV6-3 to TRBJ1-1; TRBD1 agrees at 7 bases. This sequence originates from a person between 18 and 65 years old who received the Ad26.COV2.S COVID-19 vaccine or a placebo. The source material was peripheral blood, sampled in a trial of Ad26.COV2.S vaccine versus placebo. Here the CDR3 reads CASSRRQGEAFF. The DNA for the CDR3 is TGTGCCAGCAGTCGAAGACAGGGAGAAGCTTTCTTT.